This entry lists 14 T cell receptor beta chains sequenced from one sample in a study of OX40 agonist ivuxolimab in advanced cancers. Assay: immunoSEQ multiplex PCR; the TCRdb copy retains only in-frame clones and omits some. The repertoire holds about 74,000 clones, with more than 70% as singletons. Here the sequenced sample was CD4+ or CD8+ T cells sorted from blood, taken in a trial of the OX40 agonist ivuxolimab. The source of these receptors is an adult with an advanced solid tumor such as melanoma, head and neck, liver or kidney cancer.

The chain uses TRBV5-4 and TRBJ1-1, with D uncertain. The CDR3 sequence is 18 residues long. V gave up 4 bases and J gave up 0 bases, with 22 bases separating them. Per germline, CDR1 SGHNT and CDR2 YYREEE (reference sequence). CDR3 residues: CASSRLNSGHGLNTEAFF. CDR3 nucleotide sequence: TGTGCCAGCAGCCGACTGAACAGTGGGCATGGGTTGAACACTGAAGCTTTCTTT.

CDR3 amino acids: CASSGSGGPVKGTQYF. The CDR3 nucleotides read TGTGCCAGCAGCGGGAGCGGGGGGCCGGTCAAGGGGACCCAGTACTTC. The chain has TRBV5-4 and TRBJ2-5; TRBD2 matches 9 bases. The germline V gene encodes CDR1 SGHNT and CDR2 YYREEE (reference sequence). This CDR3 spans 16 amino acids. V trimming: 4 bases; J trimming: 7 bases; junction bases outside the gene matches: 14. The whole variable domain, filled in from reference TRBV5-4 and TRBJ2-5, reads ETGVTQSPTHLIKTRGQQVTLRCSSQSGHNTVSWYQQALGQGPQFIFQYYREEENGRGNFPPRFSGLQFPNYSSELNVNALELDDSALYLCASSGSGGPVKGTQYFGPGTRLLVL.

The chain combines TRBV19 with TRBJ1-1, with TRBD1 as a possible D gene (5 bases). Trimming removed 3 bases at V and 1 base at J, with 9 bases between. The CDR3 extends over 14 amino acids. Germline CDR1 LNHDA, CDR2 SQIVND (reference sequence). The DNA of the CDR3 is TGTGCCAGTAGTATGCAGGGTACGAACACTGAAGCTTTCTTT. Amino acids: CASSMQGTNTEAFF.

The chain joins TRBV7-2 to TRBJ2-7, with a tentative D call TRBD2 (7 bases). The CDR3 has 14 amino acids. With 1 base removed from V and 6 bases from J, the gap between germline ends came to 13 bases. The germline V gene encodes CDR1 SGHTA and CDR2 FQGNSA. Here the CDR3 reads CASSLVAGEGEQYF. CDR3 DNA sequence: TGTGCCAGCAGCTTAGTGGCAGGGGAGGGCGAGCAGTACTTC.

This sequence joins TRBV4-1 and TRBJ2-6; D gene uncertain. Per the germline V gene, CDR1 is MGHRA and CDR2 is YSYEKL. Trimming left V 1 base short and J 0 bases short, with 13 bases between. The CDR3 runs 18 residues. The CDR3 bases are TGCGCCAGCAGCCAAGGAAGAGCCTCCTCCTCTGGGGCCAACGTCCTGACTTTC. Its protein product is CASSQGRASSSGANVLTF.

This chain links TRBV7-9 with TRBJ2-1; no reliable D call. From germline, CDR1 is SEHNR and CDR2 FQNEAQ (reference sequence). V lost 1 base, J lost 6 bases, and 10 bases lay in between. There are 14 residues in the CDR3. CDR3 sequence reads: CASSLGSSSNEQFF. The CDR3 coding sequence is TGTGCCAGCAGCTTAGGATCCAGTTCCAATGAGCAGTTCTTC.

The J gene is TRBJ1-1, the V gene TRBV6-1; D unclear. Per the germline V gene, CDR1 is MNHNS and CDR2 is SASEGT. The CDR3 has 13 residues. Between the trimmed V and J ends, which lost 2 bases and 6 bases, there was a span of 10 bases. The CDR3 nucleotides read TGTGCCAGCAGTGAAACCGTCCGCTCTGAAGCTTTCTTT. Protein: CASSETVRSEAFF.

The chain couples TRBV14 to TRBJ2-7, with 8 bases matching TRBD1. Per germline, CDR1 SGHDN and CDR2 FVKESK. V gave up 2 bases and J gave up 2 bases; unmatched junction bases: 5. The CDR3 covers 15 residues. This CDR3 reads CASSQMTGVAYEQYF. DNA for the CDR3: TGTGCCAGCAGCCAAATGACAGGGGTTGCCTACGAGCAGTACTTC. Full variable domain (missing parts from reference TRBV14 and TRBJ2-7): EAGVTQFPSHSVIEKGQTVTLRCDPISGHDNLYWYRRVMGKEIKFLLHFVKESKQDESGMPNNRFLAERTGGTYSTLKVQPAELEDSGVYFCASSQMTGVAYEQYFGPGTRLTVT.

This clone was detected once. The chain carries TRBV19 and TRBJ1-5; 9 nucleotides align to TRBD1. The CDR3 spans 16 residues. The V gene end was trimmed by 5 bases and the J gene end by 1 base; junction bases not matched to a gene: 6. The germline V gene encodes CDR1 LNHDA and CDR2 SQIVND (reference sequence). The CDR3 reads CASSSRGQGSNQPQHF. The CDR3 DNA is TGTGCCAGTAGTTCCCGGGGACAGGGAAGCAATCAGCCCCAGCATTTT.

CDR3 DNA sequence: TGCGCCAGCAGCGGAAGACTAGCGGGAACCCTAGGTGAGCAGTTCTTC. Translation: CASSGRLAGTLGEQFF. This chain joins TRBV5-1 and TRBJ2-1; the match to TRBD2 covers 11 bases. The CDR3 sequence is 16 residues long. Germline-derived CDR1 and CDR2 are SGHRS and YFSETQ. Trimming at V came to 4 bases and at J to 9 bases, leaving 12 bases not matched to a gene.

J is TRBJ2-1 and V is TRBV11-2, with a tentative D call TRBD1 (5 bases). This CDR3 has 14 amino acids. Trimming removed 1 base from V and 5 bases from J, with 9 bases in between. CDR1 is SGHAT, CDR2 FQNNGV, per germline. Written as DNA, the CDR3 is TGTGCCAGCAGCTTAGGTCCAGGGAACAATGAGCAGTTCTTC. Amino acid sequence: CASSLGPGNNEQFF.

This clone was seen a few times. V and J are TRBV11-3 and TRBJ2-7; 7 nucleotides agree with TRBD1. V shed 5 bases and J 1 base; nucleotides not matched to a gene: 11. Per the germline V gene, CDR1 is SGHNT and CDR2 is YENEEA. The CDR3 extends over 16 amino acids. The CDR3 bases are TGTGCCAGCAGCCCCCAGGGACAGCGTCCGTCCTACGAGCAGTACTTC. Encoded protein: CASSPQGQRPSYEQYF.

This chain's CDR3 is CASSEPTGRYNEQYF. In DNA form, the CDR3 reads TGTGCCAGCAGTGAACCGACAGGTCGGTACAACGAGCAGTACTTC. The J gene is TRBJ2-7, the V gene TRBV2; D possibly corresponds to TRBD1 (6 bases). Trimming cost V 2 bases and J 5 bases, with 16 bases left between them. The CDR3 is 15 residues long. The germline V gene encodes CDR1 SNHLY and CDR2 FYNNEI.

The V gene is TRBV6-1, the J gene TRBJ2-4, with 14 bases fitting TRBD2. The CDR3 length is 16 residues. V lost 3 bases and J lost 8; bases outside the gene matches: 6. Germline V CDR1 and CDR2: MNHNS, SASEGT. DNA for the CDR3: TGTGCCAGCAGTGAGGGGACTAGCGGGAGAAGGTACATTCAGTACTTC. Its protein product is CASSEGTSGRRYIQYF.